The 18 T cell receptor beta chains presented below share a single source sample, sequenced in a study of OX40 agonist ivuxolimab in advanced cancers. Profiled with immunoSEQ multiplex PCR; TCRdb holds only in-frame clones, not every one. This table has approximately 98,000 clones, under 95% appearing once. The specimen comprised CD4+ or CD8+ T cells sorted from blood, sampled in a trial of the OX40 agonist ivuxolimab. The source of these receptors is an adult with an advanced solid tumor such as melanoma, head and neck, liver or kidney cancer.

The V call is TRBV10-3, the J call TRBJ2-3, with a weak D call TRBD1 (5 bases). Germline V CDR1 and CDR2: ENHRY, SYGVKD. Trimming took off 8 bases at V and 0 bases at J, with 9 bases between the two ends. CDR3 length: 13 amino acids. This chain's CDR3 is CAIGAASTDTQYF. The DNA of the CDR3 is TGTGCCATCGGGGCGGCTAGCACAGATACGCAGTATTTT.

The CDR3 sequence is CASSLTQIREQFF. The CDR3 DNA reads TGTGCCAGCAGCTTAACGCAAATTCGTGAGCAGTTCTTC. The chain joins TRBV7-9 to TRBJ2-1; no clear D gene. CDR1 and CDR2 (germline): SEHNR, FQNEAQ (reference sequence). This CDR3 is built from 13 residues. V was clipped by 2 bases and J by 9 bases, with 11 bases between them.

The chain combines TRBV11-2 with TRBJ2-7; either TRBD1 or TRBD2 may fit D (6 bases each). The CDR3 loop spans 14 amino acids. Deletions cut 1 base from V and 4 bases from J, with 11 bases between. Germline V lookup: CDR1 SGHAT, CDR2 FQNNGV. CDR3 protein: CASSLGGAVYEQYF. The CDR3 DNA reads as TGTGCCAGCAGCTTAGGGGGGGCGGTATACGAGCAGTACTTC.

This chain connects TRBV9 to TRBJ1-1, with D maybe TRBD1 (5 bases). The V end lost 0 bases, the J end lost 4 bases, and 10 bases lay between the germline ends. The CDR3 runs to 14 residues. Germline assignment: CDR1 SGDLS and CDR2 YYNGEE. The DNA for the CDR3 is TGTGCCAGCAGCGTAGAAGGGGCTGCCACTGAAGCTTTCTTT. This translates into CASSVEGAATEAFF.

V gene TRBV14 combines with J gene TRBJ2-5; D tentatively reads TRBD1 or TRBD2 (5 bases each). Per germline, CDR1 SGHDN and CDR2 FVKESK. The CDR3 totals 13 residues. V lost 3 bases and J lost 6, with 11 bases in between. CDR3 coding DNA: TGTGCCAGCAGCCAGGGGACGGGAAAGACCCAGTACTTC. This translates into CASSQGTGKTQYF. Variable domain in full (rest from reference TRBV14 and TRBJ2-5): EAGVTQFPSHSVIEKGQTVTLRCDPISGHDNLYWYRRVMGKEIKFLLHFVKESKQDESGMPNNRFLAERTGGTYSTLKVQPAELEDSGVYFCASSQGTGKTQYFGPGTRLLVL.

This rearrangement joins TRBV29-1 to TRBJ1-1; 7 bases are shared with TRBD1. The trim removed 7 bases at V and 5 bases at J, leaving 7 bases unmatched. Germline loops: CDR1 SQVTM, CDR2 ANQGSEA. The CDR3 covers 12 residues. The CDR3 loop reads CSADRDSTEAFF. For the CDR3, the DNA is TGCAGCGCCGACAGGGATAGTACTGAAGCTTTCTTT.

On this clone: The junction shows a germline mismatch at one end, possibly a read error. The V gene is TRBV19, the J gene TRBJ1-4; the D gene is possibly TRBD1 (6 bases). This CDR3 has 13 residues. From germline, CDR1 is LNHDA and CDR2 SQIVND (reference sequence). The CDR3 loop reads CASSGTYNEKLFF. In nucleotides, the CDR3 is TGTGCCAGTAGCGGGACATACAATGAAAAGCTGTTTTTT.

This chain links TRBV7-9 with TRBJ2-7; D may match TRBD1 or TRBD2 (6 bases each). Trimming cost V 1 base and J 6 bases, with 16 bases left between them. The germline V gene encodes CDR1 SEHNR and CDR2 FQNEAQ (reference sequence). The CDR3 covers 15 residues. In nucleotides, the CDR3 is TGTGCCAGCAGCTTAGGGCCAGGGGATAGCGGCGAGCAGTACTTC. Its translation: CASSLGPGDSGEQYF.

This sequence joins TRBV6-6 and TRBJ2-5; D gene unclear. This CDR3 spans 12 amino acids. Between the trimmed V and J ends, which lost 4 bases and 5 bases, there was a span of 8 bases. Germline values: CDR1 MNHNY, CDR2 SVGAGI (reference sequence). CDR3 region: CASSLYEETQYF. CDR3 sequence (DNA): TGTGCCAGCAGTTTATACGAGGAGACCCAGTACTTC.

J is TRBJ2-2 and V is TRBV5-1; 7 bases fit TRBD1. The CDR3 loop spans 15 amino acids. The junction had 3 bases not matched to a gene; V was cut back by 2 bases and J by 2 bases. Germline V lookup: CDR1 SGHRS, CDR2 YFSETQ. The CDR3 DNA is TGCGCCAGCAGCTTTTCAGGGGGAAACACCGGGGAGCTGTTTTTT. Its translation: CASSFSGGNTGELFF.

This chain uses TRBV5-4 with TRBJ2-5; D may correspond to TRBD1 or TRBD2 (5 bases each). V was clipped by 5 bases and J by 3 bases, with 11 bases between them. This CDR3 has 13 residues. Per the germline V gene, CDR1 is SGHNT and CDR2 is YYREEE (reference sequence). The CDR3 sequence: CASRSGTEETQYF. The DNA of the CDR3 is TGTGCCAGCAGATCCGGGACGGAAGAGACCCAGTACTTC.

This clone was counted only a few times. The chain has TRBV5-1 and TRBJ2-1; 9 positions match TRBD2. The CDR3 contains 16 residues. Germline CDR1 SGHRS, CDR2 YFSETQ. V was clipped by 0 bases and J by 10 bases; unmatched bases: 11. The CDR3 nucleotides are TGCGCCAGCAGCTTGGCGAGACTAGCGGACACATGGGAGCAGTTCTTC. Translated: CASSLARLADTWEQFF.

The chain has TRBV10-3 and TRBJ2-1; 11 nucleotides align to TRBD2. Trimming took 8 bases from V and 5 from J; bases not matched to a gene: 2. CDR1 ENHRY and CDR2 SYGVKD come from the germline V gene. The CDR3 runs 13 residues. CDR3 residues: CAIQLAGDNEQFF. In DNA form, the CDR3 reads TGTGCCATCCAACTAGCGGGAGACAATGAGCAGTTCTTC.

As for this clone: Other DNA sequences in this sample translate to the same CDR3. This chain joins TRBV6-5 and TRBJ1-2; TRBD1 matches at 12 bases. Losses at the gene ends were 3 bases for V and 8 bases for J; bases not matched to a gene: 7. Per the germline V gene, CDR1 is MNHEY and CDR2 is SVGAGI. The CDR3 loop spans 15 amino acids. CDR3 in amino acids: CASSYLGQGAGGYTF. CDR3 in DNA: TGTGCCAGCAGTTATCTGGGACAGGGGGCTGGCGGCTACACCTTC.

This sequence joins TRBV7-3 and TRBJ2-1; no definite D call. V gave up 2 bases and J gave up 10 bases, with 12 bases separating them. Germline CDR1 SGHTA, CDR2 FQGTGA. The CDR3 length is 13 residues. The CDR3 bases are TGTGCCAGCAGCTTAGATCCTATCGGCGAGCAGTTCTTC. It yields the protein CASSLDPIGEQFF.

CDR3 residues: CASSPDLAGALYEQYF. In DNA, the CDR3 is TGCGCCAGCAGCCCCGATCTAGCGGGGGCCCTTTACGAGCAGTACTTC. V gene TRBV5-1 combines with J gene TRBJ2-7; the match to TRBD2 covers 10 bases. After removal of 4 bases from V and 4 bases from J, the junction contained 11 bases not matched to a gene. The CDR3 runs to 16 residues. The germline V gene has CDR1 SGHRS and CDR2 YFSETQ.

This chain connects TRBV9 to TRBJ2-5; 11 nucleotides align to TRBD2. The CDR3 totals 17 residues. Germline CDR1 reads SGDLS; CDR2 reads YYNGEE. The ends lost 4 bases at V and 4 bases at J; junction bases unmatched: 12. For the CDR3, the DNA is TGTGCCAGCAGCCAGGTCCCATCGCTAGCGGGAGGAGAGACCCAGTACTTC. This codes for CASSQVPSLAGGETQYF.

J is TRBJ1-6 and V is TRBV30; a possible D gene is TRBD1 (5 bases). The germline V and J ends were trimmed by 3 bases and 4 bases, with 10 bases remaining between them. CDR3 length: 14 residues. Germline loops: CDR1 GTSNPN, CDR2 SVGIG (reference sequence). CDR3 bases: TGTGCCTGGAGGGGGGGAGTTTATAATTCACCCCTCCACTTT. Its protein product is CAWRGGVYNSPLHF.